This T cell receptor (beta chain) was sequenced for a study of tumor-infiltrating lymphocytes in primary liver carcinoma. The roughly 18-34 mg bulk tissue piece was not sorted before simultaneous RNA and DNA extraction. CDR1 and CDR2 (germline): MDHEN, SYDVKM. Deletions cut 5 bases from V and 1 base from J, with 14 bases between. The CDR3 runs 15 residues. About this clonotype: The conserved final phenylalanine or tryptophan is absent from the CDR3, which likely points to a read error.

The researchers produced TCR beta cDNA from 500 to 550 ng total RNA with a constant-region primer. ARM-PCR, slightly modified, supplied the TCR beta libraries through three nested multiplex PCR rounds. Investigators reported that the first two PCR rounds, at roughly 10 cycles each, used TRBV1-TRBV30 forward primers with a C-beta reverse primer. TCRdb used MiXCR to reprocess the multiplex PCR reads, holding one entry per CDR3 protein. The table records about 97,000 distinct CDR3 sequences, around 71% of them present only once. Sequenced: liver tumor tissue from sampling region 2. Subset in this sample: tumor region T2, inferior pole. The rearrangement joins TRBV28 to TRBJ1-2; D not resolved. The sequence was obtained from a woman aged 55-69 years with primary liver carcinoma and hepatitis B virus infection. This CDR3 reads CASSGSDGGNYGYTL. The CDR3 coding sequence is TGTGCCAGCAGTGGATCGGACGGCGGTAACTATGGCTACACCTTA.